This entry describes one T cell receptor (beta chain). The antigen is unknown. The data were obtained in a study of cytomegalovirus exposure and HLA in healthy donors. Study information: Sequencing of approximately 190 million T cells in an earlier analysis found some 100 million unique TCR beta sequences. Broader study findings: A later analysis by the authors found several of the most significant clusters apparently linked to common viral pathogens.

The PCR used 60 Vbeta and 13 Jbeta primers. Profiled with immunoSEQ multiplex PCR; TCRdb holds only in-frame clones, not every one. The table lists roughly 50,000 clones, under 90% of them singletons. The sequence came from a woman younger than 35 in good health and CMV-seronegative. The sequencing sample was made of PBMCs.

The CDR3 DNA is TGTGCCAGCATTAGCCGGGACATTCATCAGCCCCAGCATTTT. Encoded protein: CASISRDIHQPQHF. The rearrangement joins TRBV6-1 to TRBJ1-5; a weak D match, TRBD1 (6 bases). The germline V and J ends were trimmed by 7 bases and 5 bases, with 15 bases remaining between them. There are 14 residues in the CDR3. Germline CDR1 is MNHNS and CDR2 is SASEGT.